These 10 T cell receptor beta chains originate from one sample sequenced in a study of blood T cell repertoires in COVID-19. The repertoire was sequenced with immunoSEQ multiplex PCR; TCRdb's copy has only in-frame clones and lacks some. The sample shows about 370,000 clones, roughly 90% of them seen only once. Sequences were obtained from peripheral blood. The receptors come from a woman under 40 with COVID-19, enrolled during active disease.

V is TRBV5-1 and J is TRBJ1-1, with TRBD1 matching over 9 bases. Germline CDR1 reads SGHRS; CDR2 reads YFSETQ. Losses at the gene ends were 5 bases for V and 4 bases for J; bases not matched to a gene: 6. The CDR3 is 14 amino acids. In nucleotides, the CDR3 is TGCGCCAGCAGGAAGGACAGGGGAGGCACTGAAGCTTTCTTT. Residues: CASRKDRGGTEAFF.

V gene TRBV2 combines with J gene TRBJ2-7; 7 bases match TRBD1. Trimming cost V 7 bases and J 5 bases; bases outside gene matches: 5. This CDR3 contains 12 residues. Germline V gene sequence: CDR1 SNHLY, CDR2 FYNNEI. The CDR3 loop is CASNIDRDEQYF. The CDR3 nucleotides read TGTGCCAGCAACATTGACAGGGACGAGCAGTACTTC.

The chain combines TRBV19 with TRBJ1-5; D is unclear. V lost 3 bases, J lost 0 bases, and 15 bases lay in between. The germline V gene encodes CDR1 LNHDA and CDR2 SQIVND (reference sequence). The CDR3 has 17 amino acids. In DNA form, the CDR3 reads TGTGCCAGTAGTATCCCCCTCGATCAGTATAGCAATCAGCCCCAGCATTTT. It is translated as CASSIPLDQYSNQPQHF.

The chain combines TRBV6-5 with TRBJ1-5; D possibly corresponds to TRBD1 (5 bases). Germline V gene data show CDR1 as MNHEY and CDR2 as SVGAGI. V was trimmed by 2 bases and J by 6 bases, leaving 17 bases between them. The CDR3 is made up of 16 amino acids. The CDR3 bases are TGTGCCAGCAGTTACCCCGGGACGCCCGGGGGTCAGCCCCAGCATTTT. It yields the protein CASSYPGTPGGQPQHF.

The J gene is TRBJ2-1, the V gene TRBV12-2; the table's TRBD2 call for D was not verified on the DNA. TRBV12-2 is reported as a pseudogene. The CDR3 extends over 17 amino acids. The chain's CDR3 is CASRLALGGSSYNEQFF. CDR3 DNA sequence: TGTGCAAGTCGCTTAGCGCTTGGCGGGAGCTCCTACAATGAGCAGTTCTTC.

The CDR3 here is CATSDLAGRSTDTQYF. The CDR3 nucleotides are TGTGCCACCAGTGATTTGGCGGGGCGCAGCACAGATACGCAGTATTTT. The genes are TRBV24-1 and TRBJ2-3, with D possibly TRBD2 on 6 matching bases. This CDR3 spans 16 amino acids. Trimming left V 0 bases short and J 0 bases short, with 9 bases between. Germline V gene data show CDR1 as KGHDR and CDR2 as SFDVKD.

J is TRBJ2-4 and V is TRBV27; a weak D match, TRBD2 (6 bases). Germline V gene lookup returns CDR1 MNHEY and CDR2 SMNVEV (reference sequence). This CDR3 spans 18 amino acids. Trimming took 3 bases from V and 0 from J, leaving 18 bases between them. The DNA of the CDR3 is TGTGCCAGCAGTTTTTCAGTCACCTCGGGACTAGCCAAAAACATTCAGTACTTC. It yields the protein CASSFSVTSGLAKNIQYF.

The genes are TRBV18 and TRBJ2-1, with unresolved D. This CDR3 is 12 amino acids long. The ends were cut back, 2 bases at V and 7 bases at J, with 6 bases in the middle. Per germline, CDR1 KGHSH and CDR2 LQKENI. The CDR3 DNA reads TGTGCCAGCTCACCATTCCCGAATGAGCAGTTCTTC. This codes for CASSPFPNEQFF.

The CDR3 sequence: CASSARTGFTDTQYF. In nucleotides, the CDR3 is TGTGCCAGCAGCGCTCGGACAGGGTTCACAGATACGCAGTATTTT. This chain uses TRBV4-2 with TRBJ2-3, with 8 bases that match TRBD1. With V trimmed by 5 bases and J by 2 bases, 6 bases remained unmatched. The CDR3 covers 15 residues. The germline gives CDR1 LGHNA, CDR2 YNFKEQ.

The J gene is TRBJ2-1, the V gene TRBV21-1; the table gives TRBD1 as D, unverified against the DNA. TRBV21-1 is a known pseudogene. The CDR3 is 16 residues long. In DNA form, the CDR3 reads TGTGCCAGCAGCAGGCCCGACAGGGGCCGCTACAATGAGCAGTTCTTC. As protein: CASSRPDRGRYNEQFF.